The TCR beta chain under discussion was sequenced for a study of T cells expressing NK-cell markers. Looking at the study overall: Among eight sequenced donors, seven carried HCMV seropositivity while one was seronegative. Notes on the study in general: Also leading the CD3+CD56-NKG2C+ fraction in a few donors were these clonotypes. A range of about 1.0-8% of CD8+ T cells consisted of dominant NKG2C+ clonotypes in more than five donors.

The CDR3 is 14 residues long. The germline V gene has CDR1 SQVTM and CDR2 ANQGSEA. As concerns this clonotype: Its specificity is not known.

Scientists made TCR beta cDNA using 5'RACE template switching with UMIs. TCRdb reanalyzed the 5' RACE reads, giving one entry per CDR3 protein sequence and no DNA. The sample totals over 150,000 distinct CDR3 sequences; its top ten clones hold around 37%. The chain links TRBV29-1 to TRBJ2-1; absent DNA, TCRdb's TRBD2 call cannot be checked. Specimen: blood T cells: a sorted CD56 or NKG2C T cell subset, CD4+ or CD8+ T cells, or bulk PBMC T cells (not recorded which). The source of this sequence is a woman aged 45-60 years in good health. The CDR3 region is CSVRTSGSYNEQFF.